The next 20 T cell receptor beta chains were all read from a single sample in a study of cytomegalovirus exposure and HLA in healthy donors. PCR employed 60 Vbeta and 13 Jbeta primers. Some clones are missing from TCRdb's copy, which holds only in-frame ones; the method was immunoSEQ multiplex PCR. Of about 160,000 clones listed, over 70% are singletons. The sample comprised PBMCs. These receptor sequences come from a middle-aged woman in good health and CMV-seropositive.

V gene TRBV7-9 combines with J gene TRBJ1-6, with D perhaps TRBD1 (5 bases). CDR1 and CDR2 (germline): SEHNR, FQNEAQ (reference sequence). The CDR3 runs to 15 residues. Trimming took 1 base from V and 7 from J, leaving 11 bases between them. The CDR3 reads CASSLVGGDNSPLHF. The CDR3 DNA reads as TGTGCCAGCAGCTTAGTGGGGGGAGACAATTCACCCCTCCACTTT.

CDR3 sequence: CASSPDRVEGDTQYF. In DNA, the CDR3 is TGTGCCAGCAGCCCGGACAGGGTCGAGGGTGATACGCAGTATTTT. The chain recombines TRBV7-2 with TRBJ2-3, with 8 bases aligning to TRBD1. With 5 bases clipped from V and 6 bases from J, the junction kept 10 bases outside the gene matches. This CDR3 region has 15 residues. Germline lookup yields CDR1 SGHTA and CDR2 FQGNSA.

The CDR3 region is CASSSQGGPGELFF. The CDR3 bases are TGTGCCAGCAGCTCACAGGGAGGGCCCGGGGAGCTGTTTTTT. V is TRBV7-6 and J is TRBJ2-2, with D perhaps matching TRBD2 (7 bases). CDR1 and CDR2 (germline): SGHVS, FNYEAQ. This CDR3 has 14 residues. Trimming stripped 4 bases from V and 6 bases from J, with 12 bases between.

This chain links TRBV5-4 with TRBJ2-5; TRBD1 aligns across 7 bases. This CDR3 region has 15 residues. V was pared by 4 bases and J by 4 bases, with 10 bases of the junction left unmatched. Germline lookup yields CDR1 SGHNT and CDR2 YYREEE (reference sequence). CDR3 amino acids: CASSTGTVHSETQYF. CDR3 DNA sequence: TGTGCCAGCAGCACCGGGACAGTGCATTCAGAGACCCAGTACTTC.

Concerning this clone: The junction shows a germline mismatch at one end, possibly a read error. CDR3 sequence: CANSLRYPYGYTF. CDR3 in DNA: TGTGCCAACAGTCTCAGGTACCCCTATGGCTACACCTTC. This chain connects TRBV27 to TRBJ1-2; unclear D gene. The CDR3 is made up of 13 amino acids. Germline CDR1 and CDR2: MNHEY and SMNVEV (reference sequence).

As concerns this clone: The same CDR3 is also encoded by other DNA sequences in this sample. The chain recombines TRBV5-4 with TRBJ2-7, with a tentative D call TRBD1 (5 bases). The V and J ends lost 5 bases and 5 bases respectively, with 14 bases between them. CDR1 and CDR2 (germline): SGHNT, YYREEE (reference sequence). The CDR3 covers 13 residues. The CDR3 DNA follows: TGTGCCAGCAGTGCCGCAGGGTACCACGAGCAGTACTTC. Protein sequence: CASSAAGYHEQYF.

This chain joins TRBV5-4 and TRBJ1-2; a possible D gene is TRBD1 (5 bases). Germline assignment: CDR1 SGHNT and CDR2 YYREEE (reference sequence). There are 14 residues in the CDR3. V was trimmed by 4 bases and J by 3 bases, leaving 13 bases between them. The CDR3 nucleotides are TGTGCCAGCAGCATGGGACCACTAGACTATGGCTACACCTTC. Translated: CASSMGPLDYGYTF.

Remarks on this clone: The same CDR3 is also encoded by other DNA sequences in this sample. V and J are TRBV4-3 and TRBJ2-3; maybe TRBD2 (6 bases). Trimming removed 1 base at V and 6 bases at J, with 26 bases between. The CDR3 is 19 amino acids. Germline lookup yields CDR1 LGHNA and CDR2 YSLEER. The CDR3 nucleotides are TGCGCCAGCAGCCAAGGCCCCGACGCGGCGGGGCTATACACGGATACGCAGTATTTT. It is translated as CASSQGPDAAGLYTDTQYF.

J is TRBJ1-1 and V is TRBV5-1; D gene ambiguous. Germline lookup yields CDR1 SGHRS and CDR2 YFSETQ. The CDR3 has 16 amino acids. Trimming left V 4 bases short and J 0 bases short, with 16 bases between. This CDR3 is CASSPEASSMNTEAFF. DNA of the CDR3: TGCGCCAGCAGCCCCGAGGCCAGTTCAATGAACACTGAAGCTTTCTTT.

The chain has TRBV5-1 and TRBJ2-1; 8 bases align to TRBD2. V lost 5 bases to trimming and J lost 6 bases; unmatched junction nucleotides: 7. CDR3 length: 14 amino acids. The V gene's germline CDR1 is SGHRS and CDR2 YFSETQ. CDR3 in amino acids: CASRTAGGGNEQFF. The CDR3, as DNA: TGCGCCAGCAGGACAGCCGGGGGGGGCAATGAGCAGTTCTTC.

The CDR3 region is CASSLRGPPADSPLHF. Here the CDR3 DNA reads TGCGCCAGCAGCCTGCGGGGGCCGCCTGCTGATTCACCCCTCCACTTT. The J gene is TRBJ1-6, the V gene TRBV5-1, with D possibly being TRBD1 (6 bases). Germline assignment: CDR1 SGHRS and CDR2 YFSETQ. The CDR3 is made up of 16 amino acids. Between the trimmed V and J ends, which lost 4 bases and 8 bases, there was a span of 19 bases.

Note on this clone: An end of the junction differs from the germline gene, which may be a read error. The J gene is TRBJ1-1, the V gene TRBV5-4; 10 nucleotides align to TRBD1. The CDR3 length is 15 residues. The germline V gene encodes CDR1 SGHNT and CDR2 YYREEE (reference sequence). CDR3 DNA sequence: TGTGCCAGCAGCTTGGGGCGTCCCGGGACAGGGGAGGTGGGATTT. Residues: CASSLGRPGTGEVGF.

The chain recombines TRBV18 with TRBJ1-2, with 9 bases that match TRBD1. Germline assignment: CDR1 KGHSH and CDR2 LQKENI. CDR3 length: 14 residues. Trimming at V came to 6 bases and at J to 7 bases, leaving 9 bases not matched to a gene. The CDR3 region has the DNA TGTGCCAGCTCCAGCCGACAGGGGGTTGGTGGCTACACCTTC. Residues: CASSSRQGVGGYTF. The whole variable domain, remainder taken from reference TRBV18 and TRBJ1-2, is NAGVMQNPRHLVRRRGQEARLRCSPMKGHSHVYWYRQLPEEGLKFMVYLQKENIIDESGMPKERFSAEFPKEGPSILRIQQVVRGDSAAYFCASSSRQGVGGYTFGSGTRLTVV.

V usage is TRBV5-8 and J usage is TRBJ1-2; D is undetermined. This CDR3 region has 15 residues. Germline CDR1 is SGHTS and CDR2 is YDEGEE. Trimming left V 4 bases short and J 0 bases short, with 13 bases between. In DNA, the CDR3 is TGTGCCAGCAGCCGCCCCCCAGGCGCTAACTATGGCTACACCTTC. This gives the protein CASSRPPGANYGYTF. The whole variable domain, remainder taken from reference TRBV5-8 and TRBJ1-2, is EAGVTQSPTHLIKTRGQQATLRCSPISGHTSVYWYQQALGLGLQFLLWYDEGEERNRGNFPPRFSGRQFPNYSSELNVNALELEDSALYLCASSRPPGANYGYTFGSGTRLTVV.

This clone showed up just a few times. The chain joins TRBV7-2 to TRBJ2-7, with TRBD1 matching over 9 bases. CDR1 is SGHTA, CDR2 FQGNSA, per germline. The CDR3 consists of 14 residues. V lost 5 bases and J lost 3; bases outside the gene matches: 5. DNA of the CDR3: TGTGCCAGCAGCCTCCGGGACAGGGTCTACGAGCAGTACTTC. This gives the protein CASSLRDRVYEQYF.

The chain recombines TRBV29-1 with TRBJ2-3; perhaps TRBD2 as D (5 bases). This CDR3 region has 10 residues. Germline values: CDR1 SQVTM, CDR2 ANQGSEA. Trimming stripped 5 bases from V and 5 bases from J, with 5 bases between. The CDR3, as DNA: TGCAGCGTTCGGGAAGATACGCAGTATTTT. Translated: CSVREDTQYF.

The table lists this clone with a count of one. V is TRBV5-4 and J is TRBJ1-4, with D unresolved. Germline V gene lookup returns CDR1 SGHNT and CDR2 YYREEE (reference sequence). CDR3 length: 14 amino acids. The ends were cut back, 1 base at V and 5 bases at J, with 9 bases in the middle. CDR3 in DNA: TGTGCCAGCAGCTTGCAGGTCCGGAATGAAAAACTGTTTTTT. It translates to CASSLQVRNEKLFF.

This chain links TRBV4-2 with TRBJ2-7, with D perhaps TRBD2 (8 bases). With 0 bases removed from V and 2 bases from J, the gap between germline ends came to 14 bases. Per the germline V gene, CDR1 is LGHNA and CDR2 is YNFKEQ. This CDR3 spans 16 amino acids. The DNA of the CDR3 is TGTGCCAGCAGCCAAGAAGGGGGCGGGGGGACCTACGAGCAGTACTTC. Encoded protein: CASSQEGGGGTYEQYF.

The chain carries TRBV4-2 and TRBJ2-3, with 8 positions matching TRBD2. This CDR3 has 16 residues. Per the germline V gene, CDR1 is LGHNA and CDR2 is YNFKEQ. V gave up 4 bases and J gave up 2 bases; unmatched junction bases: 8. CDR3 nucleotide sequence: TGTGCCAGCAGCCCGGCGGGGGGCCGAAACACAGATACGCAGTATTTT. It codes for CASSPAGGRNTDTQYF.

The rearrangement uses TRBV30 and TRBJ1-6; TRBD1 matches at 10 bases. The CDR3 has 12 amino acids. Unmatched junction bases numbered 3, after V lost 5 bases and J lost 11 bases. Per the germline V gene, CDR1 is GTSNPN and CDR2 is SVGIG (reference sequence). CDR3 protein: CAWGTGDAPLHF. CDR3 DNA sequence: TGTGCCTGGGGGACAGGGGATGCACCCCTCCACTTT.